The clone carrying this TCR beta chain was observed at least ten times. This CDR3 spans 14 amino acids. Trimming took 5 bases from V and 4 from J, leaving 14 bases between them. Germline CDR1 is SQVTM and CDR2 is ANQGSEA. The sample originates from a study of T-cell reconstitution after alpha-beta-depleted transplantation in children. During its preparation, the TCRbeta library received unique molecular identifiers. TCRdb re-analysed the PCR reads in MiXCR, keeping a single row per CDR3 protein. The repertoire holds about 610,000 distinct CDR3 sequences, over 9.5% seen once, with about 4.3% in the top ten.

The input for sequencing was PBMCs from the stem cell graft donor, taken from the stem cell graft. The source is a human donor who donated a stem cell graft to a child with acute myeloid leukemia. The chain couples TRBV29-1 to TRBJ2-2; D unresolved. The CDR3 region is CSVSERLVTGELFF. DNA of the CDR3: TGCAGCGTTTCGGAGAGATTGGTCACCGGGGAGCTGTTTTTT.